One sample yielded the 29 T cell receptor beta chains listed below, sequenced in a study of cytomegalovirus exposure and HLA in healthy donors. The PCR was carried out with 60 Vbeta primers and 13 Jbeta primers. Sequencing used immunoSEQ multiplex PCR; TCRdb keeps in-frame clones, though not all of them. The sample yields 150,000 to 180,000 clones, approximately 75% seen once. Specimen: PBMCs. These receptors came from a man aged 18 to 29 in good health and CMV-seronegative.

The CDR3 DNA sequence: TGTGCCAGCAGCTTGGGACTAGTAGGAGAGACCCAGTACTTC. It codes for CASSLGLVGETQYF. The J gene is TRBJ2-5, the V gene TRBV5-6; perhaps TRBD2 as D (6 bases). Germline assignment: CDR1 SGHDT and CDR2 YYEEEE. CDR3 length: 14 residues. The V and J ends lost 0 bases and 4 bases respectively, with 10 bases between them.

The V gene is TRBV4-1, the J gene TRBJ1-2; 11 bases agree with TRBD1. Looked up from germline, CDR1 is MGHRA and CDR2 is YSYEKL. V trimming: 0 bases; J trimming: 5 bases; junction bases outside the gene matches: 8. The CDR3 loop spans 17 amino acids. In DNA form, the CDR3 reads TGCGCCAGCAGCCAAGACGGACAGGGGGCTGGAGGGTATGGCTACACCTTC. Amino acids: CASSQDGQGAGGYGYTF.

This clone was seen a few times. CDR3 region: CASSLGYGEGYQPQHF. CDR3 nucleotides: TGTGCCAGCAGCTTAGGGTACGGAGAAGGTTATCAGCCCCAGCATTTT. The V gene is TRBV7-9, the J gene TRBJ1-5; D unresolved. Germline V CDR1 and CDR2: SEHNR, FQNEAQ (reference sequence). The CDR3 has 16 residues. The V and J ends lost 1 base and 5 bases respectively, with 15 bases between them.

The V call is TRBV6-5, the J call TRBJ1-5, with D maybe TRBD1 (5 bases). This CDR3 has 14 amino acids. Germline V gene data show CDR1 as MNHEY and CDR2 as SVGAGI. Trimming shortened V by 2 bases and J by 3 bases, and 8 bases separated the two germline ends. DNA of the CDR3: TGTGCCAGCAGTTACGGGGGGGACAATCAGCCCCAGCATTTT. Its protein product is CASSYGGDNQPQHF.

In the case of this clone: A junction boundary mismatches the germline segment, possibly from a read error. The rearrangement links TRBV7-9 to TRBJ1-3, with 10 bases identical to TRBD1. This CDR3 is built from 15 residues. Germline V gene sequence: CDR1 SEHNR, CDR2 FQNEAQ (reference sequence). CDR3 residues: CSSRSDRGPGNTIYF. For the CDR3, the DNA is TGTTCCAGCAGAAGCGACAGGGGGCCTGGAAACACCATATATTTT.

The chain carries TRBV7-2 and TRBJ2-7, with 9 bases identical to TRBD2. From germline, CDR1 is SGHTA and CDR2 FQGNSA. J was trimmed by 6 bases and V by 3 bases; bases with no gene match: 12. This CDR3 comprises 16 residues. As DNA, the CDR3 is TGTGCCAGCAGCTTCGGGTACGGGCGGGGGGGGTTCGAGCAGTACTTC. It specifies CASSFGYGRGGFEQYF. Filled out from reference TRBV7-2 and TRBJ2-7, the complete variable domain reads GAGVSQSPSNKVTEKGKDVELRCDPISGHTALYWYRQSLGQGLEFLIYFQGNSAPDKSGLPSDRFSAERTGGSVSTLTIQRTQQEDSAVYLCASSFGYGRGGFEQYFGPGTRLTVT.

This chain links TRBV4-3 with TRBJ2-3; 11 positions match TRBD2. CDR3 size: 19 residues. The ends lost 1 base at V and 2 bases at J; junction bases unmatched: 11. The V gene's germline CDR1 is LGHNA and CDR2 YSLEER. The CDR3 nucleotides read TGCGCCAGCAGCCAAGGTTTTGGAGGACTAGCGGGCCCCACAGATACGCAGTATTTT. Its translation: CASSQGFGGLAGPTDTQYF.

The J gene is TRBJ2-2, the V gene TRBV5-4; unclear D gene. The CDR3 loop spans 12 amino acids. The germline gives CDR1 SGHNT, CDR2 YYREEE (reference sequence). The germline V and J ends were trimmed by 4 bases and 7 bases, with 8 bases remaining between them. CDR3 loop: CASSLSGGELFF. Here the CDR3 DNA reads TGTGCCAGCAGCCTATCAGGCGGGGAGCTGTTTTTT.

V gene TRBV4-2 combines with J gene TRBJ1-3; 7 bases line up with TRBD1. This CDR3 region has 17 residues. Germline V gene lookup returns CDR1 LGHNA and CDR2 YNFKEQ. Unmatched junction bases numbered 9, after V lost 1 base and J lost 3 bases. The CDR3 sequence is CASSQGYRGGFGNTIYF. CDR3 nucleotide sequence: TGTGCCAGCAGCCAAGGGTACAGGGGAGGTTTTGGAAACACCATATATTTT.

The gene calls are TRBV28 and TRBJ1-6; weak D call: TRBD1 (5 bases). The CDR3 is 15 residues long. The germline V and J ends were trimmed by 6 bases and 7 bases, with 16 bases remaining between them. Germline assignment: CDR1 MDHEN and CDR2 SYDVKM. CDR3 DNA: TGTGCCAGCAGCCAGGGAACAGGACCCAATTCACCCCTCCACTTT. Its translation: CASSQGTGPNSPLHF.

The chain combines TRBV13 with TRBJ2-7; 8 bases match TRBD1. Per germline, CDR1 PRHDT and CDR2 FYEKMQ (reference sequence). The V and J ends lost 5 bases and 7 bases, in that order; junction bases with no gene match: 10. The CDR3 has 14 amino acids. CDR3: CASSPGQDYLEQYF. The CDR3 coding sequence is TGTGCCAGCAGCCCGGGACAGGACTACTTGGAGCAGTACTTC.

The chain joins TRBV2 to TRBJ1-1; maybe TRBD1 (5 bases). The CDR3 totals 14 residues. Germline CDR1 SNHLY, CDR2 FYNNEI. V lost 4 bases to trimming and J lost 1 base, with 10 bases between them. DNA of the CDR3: TGTGCCAGCAGTGGGGACTGGGGGAACACTGAAGCTTTCTTT. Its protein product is CASSGDWGNTEAFF. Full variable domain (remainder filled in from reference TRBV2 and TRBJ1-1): EPEVTQTPSHQVTQMGQEVILRCVPISNHLYFYWYRQILGQKVEFLVSFYNNEISEKSEIFDDQFSVERPDGSNFTLKIRSTKLEDSAMYFCASSGDWGNTEAFFGQGTRLTVV.

CDR3 amino acids: CASSSTSGGYNEQFF. The CDR3, as DNA: TGTGCCAGCAGCTCGACTAGCGGGGGCTACAATGAGCAGTTCTTC. The V and J genes are TRBV5-4 and TRBJ2-1; 12 positions match TRBD2. Trimming removed 3 bases from V and 3 bases from J; junction bases left unmatched: 1. The CDR3 runs to 15 residues. The germline gives CDR1 SGHNT, CDR2 YYREEE (reference sequence).

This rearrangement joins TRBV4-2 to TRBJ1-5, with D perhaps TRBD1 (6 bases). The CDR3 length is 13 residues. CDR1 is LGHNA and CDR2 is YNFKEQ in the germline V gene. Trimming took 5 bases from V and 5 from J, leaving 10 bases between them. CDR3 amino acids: CASSTSGDQPQHF. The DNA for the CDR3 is TGTGCCAGCAGCACCTCAGGGGATCAGCCCCAGCATTTT.

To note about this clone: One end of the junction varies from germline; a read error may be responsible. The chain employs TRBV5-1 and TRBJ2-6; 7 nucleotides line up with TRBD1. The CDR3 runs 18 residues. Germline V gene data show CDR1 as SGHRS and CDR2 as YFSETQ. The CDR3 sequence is CASTLTQGMSSGANGLTF. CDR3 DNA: TGCGCCAGCACCCTGACACAGGGGATGAGCTCTGGGGCCAACGGCCTGACTTTC.

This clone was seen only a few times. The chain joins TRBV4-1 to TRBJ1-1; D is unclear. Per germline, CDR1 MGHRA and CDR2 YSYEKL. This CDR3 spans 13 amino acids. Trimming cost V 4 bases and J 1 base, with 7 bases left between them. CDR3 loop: CASSPLWNTEAFF. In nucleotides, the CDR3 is TGCGCCAGCAGCCCCCTCTGGAACACTGAAGCTTTCTTT.

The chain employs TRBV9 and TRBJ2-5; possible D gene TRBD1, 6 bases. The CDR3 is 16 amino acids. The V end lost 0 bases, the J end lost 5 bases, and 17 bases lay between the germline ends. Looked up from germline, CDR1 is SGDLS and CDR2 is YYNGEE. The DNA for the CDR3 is TGTGCCAGCAGCGTAGGTCTGGGGGCCGCAGGGGAGACCCAGTACTTC. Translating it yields CASSVGLGAAGETQYF.

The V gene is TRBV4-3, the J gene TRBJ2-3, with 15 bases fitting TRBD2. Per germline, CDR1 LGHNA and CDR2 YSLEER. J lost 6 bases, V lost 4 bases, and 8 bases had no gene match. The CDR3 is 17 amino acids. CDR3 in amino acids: CASSLWTSGGAVDTQYF. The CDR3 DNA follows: TGCGCCAGCAGCCTCTGGACTAGCGGGGGGGCCGTGGATACGCAGTATTTT.

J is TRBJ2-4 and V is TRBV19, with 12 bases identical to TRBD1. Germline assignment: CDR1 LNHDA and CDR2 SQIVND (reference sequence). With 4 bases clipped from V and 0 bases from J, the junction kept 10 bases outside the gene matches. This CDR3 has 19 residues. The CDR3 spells CASSRPGQGAREAKNIQYF. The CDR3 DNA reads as TGTGCCAGTAGTAGACCGGGACAGGGGGCGCGGGAAGCCAAAAACATTCAGTACTTC.

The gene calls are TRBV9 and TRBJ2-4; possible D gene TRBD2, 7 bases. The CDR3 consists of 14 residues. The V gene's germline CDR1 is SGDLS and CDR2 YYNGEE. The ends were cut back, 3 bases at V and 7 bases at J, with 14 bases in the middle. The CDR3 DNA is TGTGCCAGCAGCGCCCGGGGGGCAACGAACATTCAGTACTTC. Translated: CASSARGATNIQYF.

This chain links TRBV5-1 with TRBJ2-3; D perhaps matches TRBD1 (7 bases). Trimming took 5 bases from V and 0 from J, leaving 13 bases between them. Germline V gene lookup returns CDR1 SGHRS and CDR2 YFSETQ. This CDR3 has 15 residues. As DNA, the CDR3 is TGCGCCAGCAGTGGGGGGACAGCCAGCACAGATACGCAGTATTTT. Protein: CASSGGTASTDTQYF.

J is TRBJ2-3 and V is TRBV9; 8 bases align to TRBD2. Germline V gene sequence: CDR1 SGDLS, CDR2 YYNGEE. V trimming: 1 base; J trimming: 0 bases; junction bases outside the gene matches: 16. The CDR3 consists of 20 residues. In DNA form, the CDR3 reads TGTGCCAGCAGCGTACGTGGCGGGGGGCCGTCCAGAGGTAGCACAGATACGCAGTATTTT. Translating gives CASSVRGGGPSRGSTDTQYF.

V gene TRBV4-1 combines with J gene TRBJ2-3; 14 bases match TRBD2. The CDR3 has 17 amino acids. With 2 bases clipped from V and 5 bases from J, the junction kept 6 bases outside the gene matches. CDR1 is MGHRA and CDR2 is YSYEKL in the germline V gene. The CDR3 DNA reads TGCGCCAGCAGCCAACCTAGGACTAGCGGGGGGAGAGATACGCAGTATTTT. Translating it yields CASSQPRTSGGRDTQYF.

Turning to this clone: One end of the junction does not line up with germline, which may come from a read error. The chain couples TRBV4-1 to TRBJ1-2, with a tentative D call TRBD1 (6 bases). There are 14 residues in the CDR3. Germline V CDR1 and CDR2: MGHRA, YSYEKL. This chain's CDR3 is CASSQEGRTDKSLF. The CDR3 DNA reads TGCGCCAGCAGCCAAGAAGGTAGGACAGATAAATCACTCTTC.

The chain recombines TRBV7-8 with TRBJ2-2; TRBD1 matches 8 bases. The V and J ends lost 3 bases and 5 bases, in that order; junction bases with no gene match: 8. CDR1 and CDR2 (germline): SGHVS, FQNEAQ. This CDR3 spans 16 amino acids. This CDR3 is CASSFFGTGETGELFF. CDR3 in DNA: TGTGCCAGCAGCTTTTTTGGGACAGGAGAAACCGGGGAGCTGTTTTTT.

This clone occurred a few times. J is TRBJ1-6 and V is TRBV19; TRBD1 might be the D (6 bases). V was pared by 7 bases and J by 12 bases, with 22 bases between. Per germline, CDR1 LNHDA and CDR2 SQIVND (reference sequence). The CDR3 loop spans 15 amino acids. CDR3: CASTPTRQARVPLHF. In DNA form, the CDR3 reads TGTGCCAGTACCCCGACCCGACAGGCTCGGGTACCCCTCCACTTT.

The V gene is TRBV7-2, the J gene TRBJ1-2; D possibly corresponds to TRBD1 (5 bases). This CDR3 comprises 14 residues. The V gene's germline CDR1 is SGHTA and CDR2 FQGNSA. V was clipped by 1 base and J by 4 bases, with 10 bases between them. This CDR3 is CASSLEQAAYGYTF. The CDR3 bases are TGTGCCAGCAGCTTAGAACAGGCTGCCTATGGCTACACCTTC. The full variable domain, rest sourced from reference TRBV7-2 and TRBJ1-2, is GAGVSQSPSNKVTEKGKDVELRCDPISGHTALYWYRQSLGQGLEFLIYFQGNSAPDKSGLPSDRFSAERTGGSVSTLTIQRTQQEDSAVYLCASSLEQAAYGYTFGSGTRLTVV.

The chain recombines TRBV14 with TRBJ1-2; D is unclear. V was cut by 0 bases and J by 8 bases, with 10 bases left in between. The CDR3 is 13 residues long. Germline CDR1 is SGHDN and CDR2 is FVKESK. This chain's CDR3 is CASSQDRGGGYTF. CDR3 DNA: TGTGCCAGCAGCCAAGATCGAGGAGGGGGCTACACCTTC.

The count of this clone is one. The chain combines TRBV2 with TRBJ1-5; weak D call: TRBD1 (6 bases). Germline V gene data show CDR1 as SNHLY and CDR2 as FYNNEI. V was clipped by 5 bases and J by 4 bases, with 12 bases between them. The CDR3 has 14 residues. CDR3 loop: CASSQTGGNQPQHF. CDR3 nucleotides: TGTGCCAGCAGTCAGACAGGTGGTAATCAGCCCCAGCATTTT.